The clone carrying this T cell receptor (beta chain) came up many times. Newly diagnosed hyperthyroidism patients aged 18 to 65 years had disease lasting under 2 months. Uncontrolled infection, other autoimmune disease, pregnancy or lactation excluded patients. The blood sample predates any ophthalmopathy symptoms, coming from first hyperthyroidism diagnosis. The sample belongs to a study of T cells in Graves' hyperthyroidism and ophthalmopathy. In the study overall: Initial diagnosis, before any treatment, was when peripheral blood was collected.

Amplification yielded TCR beta CDR3 regions, with RNA transcripts as the source. A first-round RT-PCR of the TCR CDR3 used the HTBI primer set. Each CDR3 protein gets one entry after TCRdb re-called the multiplex PCR reads with MiXCR. Altogether 350,000 to 450,000 distinct CDR3 sequences are present, 17% being singletons, with the ten largest covering around a third. Germline CDR1 and CDR2: MDHEN and SYDVKM. V lost 3 bases to trimming and J lost 4 bases, with 10 bases between them. This CDR3 is built from 14 residues. V gene TRBV28 combines with J gene TRBJ2-1; D not certain. The sequence derives from a woman in her thirties with Graves' hyperthyroidism that later progressed to Graves' ophthalmopathy. The source material was blood. The CDR3 coding sequence is TGTGCCAGCAGTTTTTCCTTAGTATACAATGAGCAGTTCTTC. Translation gives CASSFSLVYNEQFF.